These 21 T cell receptor beta chains were all obtained from the same sample, sequenced in a study of identical twins. TCRdb reprocessed the 5' RACE reads with MiXCR, giving one entry per CDR3 protein. The sample includes hundreds of thousands of distinct CDR3 sequences, over 5% of them seen just once. The sample was naive T cells sorted from blood. The receptors originated from a man between 18 and 35 years old in good health.

This chain joins TRBV19 and TRBJ1-5, with D possibly being TRBD1 (5 bases). Trimming shortened V by 8 bases and J by 0 bases, and 14 bases separated the two germline ends. The germline V gene has CDR1 LNHDA and CDR2 SQIVND (reference sequence). The CDR3 is made up of 15 amino acids. CDR3 sequence (DNA): TGTGCCAGTTCGTTTGAGGGGCATAGCAATCAGCCCCAGCATTTT. Translated: CASSFEGHSNQPQHF.

At least ten counts were recorded for this clonotype. This chain joins TRBV12-3 or TRBV12-4 and TRBJ2-5; maybe TRBD1 (6 bases). The germline V and J ends were trimmed by 1 base and 6 bases, with 15 bases remaining between them. This CDR3 region has 15 residues. The CDR3 region is CASSLDRERMKTQYF. The CDR3 DNA is TGTGCCAGCAGTTTAGACAGGGAGCGTATGAAGACCCAGTACTTC.

In its sample, this clonotype was seen a few times. The rearrangement uses TRBV19 and TRBJ2-7; no reliable D call. CDR1 LNHDA and CDR2 SQIVND come from the germline V gene (reference sequence). V lost 0 bases and J lost 5, with 14 bases in between. The CDR3 runs 15 residues. Here the CDR3 DNA reads TGTGCCAGTAGTATAGATCGGCGACCGTCGAACGAGCAGTACTTC. Translating gives CASSIDRRPSNEQYF.

This clonotype was counted many times. The rearrangement links TRBV20-1 to TRBJ2-5; the D gene is possibly TRBD2 (5 bases). Trimming pared 6 bases from V and 5 bases from J, leaving 19 bases between. The V gene's germline CDR1 is DFQATT and CDR2 SNEGSKA (reference sequence). The CDR3 length is 14 residues. Here the CDR3 DNA reads TGCAGTGCCAGCCGGCGGTGGAGGCAGGAGACCCAGTACTTC. Translating it yields CSASRRWRQETQYF.

The CDR3 protein is CASIGDFTGELFF. CDR3 nucleotide sequence: TGTGCCAGCATCGGGGATTTCACCGGGGAGCTGTTTTTT. V and J are TRBV28 and TRBJ2-2; a possible D gene is TRBD2 (5 bases). This CDR3 comprises 13 residues. Germline assignment: CDR1 MDHEN and CDR2 SYDVKM. V gave up 7 bases and J gave up 4 bases, with 10 bases separating them.

This clonotype occurred a few times. The J gene is TRBJ2-7, the V gene TRBV5-1; 13 positions match TRBD2. The CDR3 is made up of 16 amino acids. The germline V gene encodes CDR1 SGHRS and CDR2 YFSETQ. V was pared by 4 bases and J by 4 bases, with 8 bases of the junction left unmatched. The CDR3 region is CASSPSRTSGSYEQYF. The CDR3 coding sequence is TGCGCCAGCAGCCCATCCCGGACTAGCGGGAGTTACGAGCAGTACTTC.

The sample holds many counts of this clonotype. The chain couples TRBV29-1 to TRBJ2-3; 7 bases map to TRBD1. The V segment lost 2 bases and the J segment 0 bases; nucleotides outside the gene matches: 2. In germline, CDR1 is SQVTM, CDR2 ANQGSEA. The CDR3 runs 14 residues. CDR3 protein: CSVERDRSTDTQYF. CDR3 sequence (DNA): TGCAGCGTTGAACGGGACAGAAGCACAGATACGCAGTATTTT.

The chain employs TRBV7-9 and TRBJ2-5; D is uncertain. Germline loops: CDR1 SEHNR, CDR2 FQNEAQ (reference sequence). The length of the CDR3 is 13 residues. The ends were cut back, 4 bases at V and 5 bases at J, with 11 bases in the middle. CDR3 sequence: CASSSVILETQYF. The CDR3 DNA sequence: TGTGCCAGCAGCTCGGTCATCTTGGAGACCCAGTACTTC.

Many counts were recorded for this clonotype. The chain combines TRBV10-1 with TRBJ2-5; tentative D call: TRBD1 (5 bases). Germline V lookup: CDR1 WNHNN, CDR2 SYGVQD (reference sequence). The CDR3 runs 13 residues. V was cut by 8 bases and J by 0 bases, with 10 bases left in between. The CDR3 reads CASCGQYQETQYF. The CDR3 DNA sequence: TGCGCCAGCTGCGGACAATACCAAGAGACCCAGTACTTC.

A few counts support this clonotype. The V call is TRBV6-2 or TRBV6-3, the J call TRBJ2-1; no reliable D call. V lost 4 bases to trimming and J lost 3 bases, with 13 bases between them. CDR3 size: 15 residues. Germline V gene data show CDR1 as MNHEY and CDR2 as SVGEGT. CDR3 coding DNA: TGTGCCAGCAGTTTCGTCCCGTCAAACTACAATGAGCAGTTCTTC. It specifies CASSFVPSNYNEQFF.

This clonotype was counted many times. The gene calls are TRBV7-8 and TRBJ2-2; 7 nucleotides align to TRBD2. Germline trimming cut 7 bases from V and 0 bases from J; bases unmatched to any gene: 5. CDR1 is SGHVS and CDR2 is FQNEAQ in the germline V gene. This CDR3 is 15 amino acids long. This CDR3 reads CASTLGLANTGELFF. DNA of the CDR3: TGTGCCAGCACCCTTGGACTAGCGAACACCGGGGAGCTGTTTTTT.

This clonotype was seen at least ten times. The V gene is TRBV12-3 or TRBV12-4, the J gene TRBJ2-1; maybe TRBD1 (6 bases). Trimming took 6 bases from V and 4 from J, leaving 19 bases between them. This CDR3 is 16 amino acids long. CDR3 sequence: CASSHSAGAYYNEQFF. The CDR3 region has the DNA TGTGCCAGCAGCCACTCCGCAGGGGCCTATTACAATGAGCAGTTCTTC.

The chain couples TRBV18 to TRBJ1-2; the D gene is possibly TRBD1 (5 bases). Germline values: CDR1 KGHSH, CDR2 LQKENI. V lost 0 bases and J lost 3, with 5 bases in between. This CDR3 is 13 amino acids long. CDR3 nucleotide sequence: TGTGCCAGCTCACCACCGACAGACTATGGCTACACCTTC. Protein product: CASSPPTDYGYTF.

There are many counts of this clonotype. This chain links TRBV7-8 with TRBJ2-1, with 9 bases identical to TRBD2. CDR1 SGHVS and CDR2 FQNEAQ come from the germline V gene. The CDR3 length is 15 residues. Trimming removed 2 bases from V and 4 bases from J; junction bases left unmatched: 3. This CDR3 is CASSLLGLAYNEQFF. The DNA of the CDR3 is TGTGCCAGCAGCTTATTGGGACTAGCTTACAATGAGCAGTTCTTC. The full variable domain, completed using reference TRBV7-8 and TRBJ2-1, is GAGVSQSPRYKVAKRGQDVALRCDPISGHVSLFWYQQALGQGPEFLTYFQNEAQLDKSGLPSDRFFAERPEGSVSTLKIQRTQQEDSAVYLCASSLLGLAYNEQFFGPGTRLTVL.

The chain couples TRBV7-2 to TRBJ1-4; no clear D gene. Per germline, CDR1 SGHTA and CDR2 FQGNSA. The CDR3 consists of 13 residues. V lost 4 bases and J 7 bases, leaving 10 bases between the germline ends. As DNA, the CDR3 is TGTGCCAGCAGCTCTACCCCAAGTGAAAAACTGTTTTTT. This sequence encodes CASSSTPSEKLFF.

This clonotype showed up many times. The chain links TRBV30 to TRBJ2-3, with D hard to call. The ends were cut back, 3 bases at V and 0 bases at J, with 10 bases in the middle. Germline CDR1 reads GTSNPN; CDR2 reads SVGIG (reference sequence). This CDR3 has 14 amino acids. The CDR3 protein is CAWSLSFSTDTQYF. CDR3 in DNA: TGTGCCTGGAGCCTCTCCTTTAGCACAGATACGCAGTATTTT. Variable domain in full (rest from reference TRBV30 and TRBJ2-3): SQTIHQWPATLVQPVGSPLSLECTVEGTSNPNLYWYRQAAGRGLQLLFYSVGIGQISSEVPQNLSASRPQDRQFILSSKKLLLSDSGFYLCAWSLSFSTDTQYFGPGTRLTVL.

This clonotype was seen many times. The chain joins TRBV7-9 to TRBJ2-1; D is unresolved. Germline CDR1 SEHNR, CDR2 FQNEAQ (reference sequence). The CDR3 is 14 residues long. V lost 0 bases and J 10 bases, leaving 13 bases between the germline ends. The CDR3 region has the DNA TGTGCCAGCAGCTTAGCGCAGCCCTCCGGCGAGCAGTTCTTC. Protein: CASSLAQPSGEQFF.

This clonotype was observed a handful of times. J is TRBJ2-2 and V is TRBV6-1, with TRBD2 as a possible D gene (6 bases). From germline, CDR1 is MNHNS and CDR2 SASEGT. The CDR3 spans 19 residues. The V gene lost 8 bases and the J gene lost 1 base, with 26 bases spanning the gap. DNA of the CDR3: TGTGCCAGCTGGGGTCTGGGACTGGACGCATTCGTGAACACCGGGGAGCTGTTTTTT. It specifies CASWGLGLDAFVNTGELFF.

This clonotype was counted ten times or more. The chain links TRBV6-2 or TRBV6-3 to TRBJ2-3, with TRBD2 identical over 10 bases. The germline V gene has CDR1 MNHEY and CDR2 SVGEGT. The CDR3 consists of 15 residues. Losses at the gene ends were 5 bases for V and 2 bases for J; bases not matched to a gene: 4. The DNA for the CDR3 is TGTGCCAGCAGTCTGCTAGCGGGGGCCACAGATACGCAGTATTTT. As protein: CASSLLAGATDTQYF.

This chain uses TRBV4-1 with TRBJ1-4, with D uncertain. Germline CDR1 MGHRA, CDR2 YSYEKL. Trimming stripped 3 bases from V and 7 bases from J, with 9 bases between. The CDR3 sequence is 13 residues long. CDR3 DNA sequence: TGCGCCAGCAGCCACGGACGCGTTGAAAAACTGTTTTTT. Translated: CASSHGRVEKLFF.

This clonotype was detected many times. This chain links TRBV18 with TRBJ1-1, with 7 bases identical to TRBD1. CDR3 length: 13 residues. Germline V gene sequence: CDR1 KGHSH, CDR2 LQKENI. Trimming took 3 bases from V and 3 from J; bases not matched to a gene: 1. The CDR3 DNA follows: TGTGCCAGCTCACCCGGACAGGACACTGAAGCTTTCTTT. Protein sequence: CASSPGQDTEAFF.